This is a list of T cell receptor beta chains from one sample in a study of blood T cell repertoires in COVID-19. Here immunoSEQ multiplex PCR was the method, and the copy in TCRdb shows in-frame clones only, minus some. The data contain under 200,000 clones, over 70% of them seen just once; the ten biggest clones take up around 8.4%. Sequenced: peripheral blood. The receptors shown here come from a woman older than 75 with active or convalescent COVID-19. Each CDR3 is given with its conserved first and last residue. Each record gives: V gene, clone size, D gene, J gene, CDR3 protein, CDR3 DNA. D genes are given only for firm matches. The size entry is marked missing in some rows and otherwise reads once, few, many or a size class.

v_gene: TRBV4-3; abundance: .; d_gene: TRBD2; j_gene: TRBJ2-5; CDR3aa: CASSFISASGYQETQYF; CDR3nt: TGCGCCAGCAGTTTCATATCGGCTAGCGGGTACCAAGAGACCCAGTACTTC
v_gene: TRBV7-8; abundance: .; d_gene: .; j_gene: TRBJ2-1; CDR3aa: CASSPTLSYNEQFF; CDR3nt: TGTGCCAGCAGCCCAACTCTAAGTTACAATGAGCAGTTCTTC
v_gene: TRBV6-1; abundance: .; d_gene: TRBD1; j_gene: TRBJ2-7; CDR3aa: CASSEAGQGYSYEQYF; CDR3nt: TGTGCCAGCAGTGAAGCCGGACAGGGATACTCCTACGAGCAGTACTTC
v_gene: TRBV6-5; abundance: .; d_gene: .; j_gene: TRBJ1-4; CDR3aa: CASLLAGTGNEKLFF; CDR3nt: TGTGCCAGCCTACTCGCGGGGACGGGTAATGAAAAACTGTTTTTT
v_gene: TRBV27; abundance: .; d_gene: TRBD1; j_gene: TRBJ1-4; CDR3aa: CASSSRQGVGGKLFF; CDR3nt: TGTGCCAGCAGTTCTCGACAGGGCGTAGGTGGGAAACTGTTTTTT
v_gene: TRBV30; abundance: once; d_gene: TRBD2; j_gene: TRBJ2-7; CDR3aa: CAWSVAGSYEQYF; CDR3nt: TGTGCCTGGAGTGTAGCGGGGTCCTACGAGCAGTACTTC
v_gene: TRBV18; abundance: .; d_gene: TRBD1; j_gene: TRBJ1-2; CDR3aa: CASSPEDRGNYGYTF; CDR3nt: TGTGCCAGCTCACCCGAGGACAGGGGAAACTATGGCTACACCTTC
v_gene: TRBV18; abundance: .; d_gene: .; j_gene: TRBJ1-2; CDR3aa: CASSHVMDLGGLRTF; CDR3nt: TGTGCCAGCTCACACGTCATGGACTTGGGGGGGCTACGTACCTTC
v_gene: TRBV6-5; abundance: .; d_gene: TRBD1; j_gene: TRBJ1-3; CDR3aa: CASSYSSQGDNTIYF; CDR3nt: TGTGCCAGCAGTTACTCGAGCCAGGGGGACAACACCATATATTTT
v_gene: TRBV6-5; abundance: .; d_gene: .; j_gene: TRBJ2-7; CDR3aa: CASRPTDTMAYEQYF; CDR3nt: TGTGCCAGCAGACCTACGGACACTATGGCCTACGAGCAGTACTTC
v_gene: TRBV7-9; abundance: .; d_gene: .; j_gene: TRBJ1-1; CDR3aa: CASSLSRGLNTEAFF; CDR3nt: TGTGCCAGCAGCTTGAGCAGGGGCCTGAACACTGAAGCTTTCTTT
v_gene: TRBV7-2; abundance: .; d_gene: .; j_gene: TRBJ2-7; CDR3aa: CASRSGGSSYEQYF; CDR3nt: TGTGCCAGCAGGAGTGGGGGGAGCTCCTACGAGCAGTACTTC
v_gene: TRBV23-1; abundance: .; d_gene: TRBD1; j_gene: TRBJ2-7; CDR3aa: CASRGQGCTYEQYF; CDR3nt: TGCGCCAGCAGAGGACAGGGGTGCACCTACGAGCAGTACTTC
v_gene: TRBV5-8; abundance: .; d_gene: .; j_gene: TRBJ1-1; CDR3aa: CASSFRVYSNTEAFF; CDR3nt: TGTGCCAGCAGCTTTCGGGTATATTCGAACACTGAAGCTTTCTTT
v_gene: TRBV3-1/TRBV3-2; abundance: .; d_gene: .; j_gene: TRBJ1-5; CDR3aa: CASSRTGRNSNQPQHF; CDR3nt: TGTGCCAGCAGCCGAACAGGGCGAAATAGCAATCAGCCCCAGCATTTT
v_gene: TRBV6-6; abundance: .; d_gene: TRBD1; j_gene: TRBJ2-7; CDR3aa: CASSYTGTGEYEQYF; CDR3nt: TGTGCCAGCAGTTACACCGGGACAGGGGAATACGAGCAGTACTTC
v_gene: TRBV6-2/TRBV6-3; abundance: few; d_gene: .; j_gene: TRBJ1-5; CDR3aa: CASSYSRAGGNQPQHF; CDR3nt: TGTGCCAGCAGTTACTCGAGGGCAGGGGGCAATCAGCCCCAGCATTTT
v_gene: TRBV12-3/TRBV12-4; abundance: .; d_gene: TRBD2; j_gene: TRBJ2-1; CDR3aa: CASRAGTSGEQFF; CDR3nt: TGTGCCAGCAGGGCCGGGACTAGCGGGGAGCAGTTCTTC
v_gene: TRBV5-1; abundance: .; d_gene: .; j_gene: TRBJ2-3; CDR3aa: CASSLAQFSVQDTQYF; CDR3nt: TGCGCCAGCAGCTTGGCCCAGTTTTCAGTTCAGGATACGCAGTATTTT
v_gene: TRBV14; abundance: .; d_gene: TRBD2; j_gene: TRBJ2-3; CDR3aa: CASSPIGVRQRGSTDTQYF; CDR3nt: TGTGCCAGCAGCCCCATTGGGGTTCGTCAGCGGGGCAGCACAGATACGCAGTATTTT
v_gene: TRBV6-6; abundance: .; d_gene: TRBD1; j_gene: TRBJ1-2; CDR3aa: CASSRQGNYGYTF; CDR3nt: TGTGCCAGCAGTCGACAGGGGAACTATGGCTACACCTTC
v_gene: TRBV19; abundance: .; d_gene: TRBD1; j_gene: TRBJ1-5; CDR3aa: CASKDGQGIGPQHF; CDR3nt: TGTGCCAGTAAAGATGGACAGGGGATTGGGCCCCAGCATTTT
v_gene: TRBV6-5; abundance: .; d_gene: TRBD1; j_gene: TRBJ1-2; CDR3aa: CASIQGDRPYGYTF; CDR3nt: TGTGCCAGCATCCAAGGGGACAGACCCTATGGCTACACCTTC
v_gene: TRBV27; abundance: .; d_gene: .; j_gene: TRBJ1-1; CDR3aa: CASSLYGGANTEAFF; CDR3nt: TGTGCCAGCAGTTTATATGGGGGGGCGAACACTGAAGCTTTCTTT
v_gene: TRBV2; abundance: .; d_gene: TRBD1; j_gene: TRBJ1-3; CDR3aa: CASSFTGDSGNTIYF; CDR3nt: TGTGCCAGCAGTTTTACAGGGGACTCTGGAAACACCATATATTTT
v_gene: TRBV7-2; abundance: .; d_gene: .; j_gene: TRBJ2-7; CDR3aa: CASSFLTDYEQYF; CDR3nt: TGTGCCAGCAGCTTCCTGACAGATTACGAGCAGTACTTC